This T cell receptor (beta chain) was sequenced in a study of PD-1 blockade in classical Hodgkin lymphoma. Study-wide background: On a schedule of every 2 weeks, patients received nivolumab 3 mg/kg intravenously. Points from the study as a whole: A significant rise in TCR diversity was seen by C4D1 for CD4+ cells but not for CD8+ cells. Baseline TCR diversity was reportedly lower in newly diagnosed patients than healthy donors. Reasons behind the repertoire differences stay unclear, perhaps disease activity or earlier therapy.

Concerning this clone: Its target is unknown.

Clones were sequenced by immunoSEQ multiplex PCR, and TCRdb holds only the in-frame ones, with some missing. This table has around 99,000 clones, about four fifths appearing once. Brentuximab vedotin exposure varied among the patients, all of whom had relapsed after autologous stem cell transplantation. This CDR3 is 13 amino acids long. Germline loops: CDR1 SGHRS, CDR2 YFSETQ. Between the trimmed V and J ends, which lost 3 bases and 2 bases, there was a span of 9 bases. The sample consisted of peripheral blood mononuclear cells (PBMCs), taken before the second cycle of nivolumab. This receptor was taken from a human donor with classical Hodgkin lymphoma. The chain employs TRBV5-1 and TRBJ2-7, with a weak D call TRBD1 (6 bases). The CDR3: CASSSRTAYEQYF. CDR3 nucleotide sequence: TGCGCCAGCAGCTCTAGGACAGCCTACGAGCAGTACTTC.